This passage covers 7 T cell receptor beta chains from one sample sequenced in a study of blood T cell repertoires in COVID-19. Method: immunoSEQ multiplex PCR; TCRdb's copy keeps in-frame clones and lacks some. The sample records 250,000 to 300,000 clones, around nine tenths being singletons. The sample consisted of peripheral blood. All receptors come from a woman aged 40 to 49 who had recovered from COVID-19.

This clone was detected many times. V gene TRBV7-6 combines with J gene TRBJ1-1; D may be TRBD1 (6 bases). V gave up 5 bases and J gave up 1 base, with 14 bases separating them. CDR3 size: 15 residues. Germline V gene data show CDR1 as SGHVS and CDR2 as FNYEAQ. The CDR3 DNA sequence: TGTGCCAGCAGCCGCGAGGGACACTCGAACACTGAAGCTTTCTTT. Protein product: CASSREGHSNTEAFF. Looking up the rest from reference TRBV7-6 and TRBJ1-1 gives the full variable domain: GAGVSQSPRYKVTKRGQDVALRCDPISGHVSLYWYRQALGQGPEFLTYFNYEAQQDKSGLPNDRFSAERPEGSISTLTIQRTEQRDSAMYRCASSREGHSNTEAFFGQGTRLTVV.

The chain links TRBV12-3 or TRBV12-4 to TRBJ2-3, with D perhaps matching TRBD1 (5 bases). This CDR3 region has 12 residues. The V gene lost 3 bases and the J gene lost 6 bases, with 7 bases spanning the gap. The CDR3 nucleotides read TGTGCCAGCAGTTTCAGGGTTGATACGCAGTATTTT. The encoded protein is CASSFRVDTQYF.

This clone was picked up a small number of times. This chain connects TRBV3-1 (or the pseudogene TRBV3-2) to TRBJ2-1; weak D call: TRBD2 (5 bases). Germline loops: CDR1 LGHDT, CDR2 YNNKEL (reference sequence). V shed 4 bases and J shed 5 bases, with 12 bases lying between them. This CDR3 comprises 14 residues. CDR3 in amino acids: CASSLSGSNNEQFF. CDR3 DNA: TGTGCCAGCAGCCTGTCGGGGTCTAACAATGAGCAGTTCTTC.

V gene TRBV7-8 combines with J gene TRBJ1-2; maybe TRBD1 (5 bases). Trimming shortened V by 7 bases and J by 7 bases, and 19 bases separated the two germline ends. Germline V gene lookup returns CDR1 SGHVS and CDR2 FQNEAQ. The CDR3 consists of 14 residues. The CDR3 bases are TGTGCCAGCACCCTAGTTCTGGGGGGTGGTGGCTACACCTTC. Translated: CASTLVLGGGGYTF.

The chain's CDR3 is CASSSSGEGGYTF. The CDR3 DNA is TGTGCCAGCAGTTCCTCGGGGGAGGGTGGCTACACCTTC. The V gene is TRBV6-5, the J gene TRBJ1-2, with D possibly TRBD1 on 5 matching bases. V lost 4 bases and J 7 bases, leaving 13 bases between the germline ends. The CDR3 is 13 amino acids. Germline V gives CDR1 MNHEY, CDR2 SVGAGI.

The genes are TRBV24-1 and TRBJ2-5, with D perhaps TRBD1 (6 bases). This CDR3 contains 15 residues. The V and J ends lost 9 bases and 3 bases respectively, with 19 bases between them. Germline assignment: CDR1 KGHDR and CDR2 SFDVKD. The CDR3 bases are TGTGCCACCGGGGAGCGCCGTGGGGGCAAAGAGACCCAGTACTTC. It yields the protein CATGERRGGKETQYF.

The CDR3 bases are TGTGCCACCGCGGCCCAAGAGACCCAGTACTTC. Translated: CATAAQETQYF. The chain recombines TRBV10-3 with TRBJ2-5; no clear D. V lost 10 bases and J 1 base, leaving 7 bases between the germline ends. CDR3 length: 11 amino acids. CDR1 is ENHRY and CDR2 is SYGVKD in the germline V gene.